These 9 T cell receptor beta chains were all obtained from the same sample, sequenced in a study of CD8 T cells in ankylosing spondylitis. For these receptors, no antigen is known. Study-level points and caveats: Blood from ankylosing spondylitis patients appeared to carry a characteristic roughly eight-variant TCR beta motif.

TCRdb reprocessed the 5' RACE reads with MiXCR, giving one entry per CDR3 protein. The data contain about 700,000 distinct CDR3 sequences, 19% of them singletons. Sequencing was performed on blood, either unsorted or a sorted T cell fraction (not recorded which). The receptors were sampled from a male donor with ankylosing spondylitis.

This clonotype was recorded many times. The chain uses TRBV9 and TRBJ2-7; 9 positions agree with TRBD1. Germline CDR1 and CDR2: SGDLS and YYNGEE. V was clipped by 3 bases and J by 4 bases; unmatched bases: 2. The CDR3 has 13 residues. The CDR3 DNA sequence: TGTGCCAGCAGCGCACAGGGGGCGTACGAGCAGTACTTC. Protein product: CASSAQGAYEQYF.

This clonotype has just a few counts. The chain recombines TRBV28 with TRBJ2-7; the match to TRBD1 covers 7 bases. The CDR3 is 14 amino acids. V shed 7 bases and J 2 bases; nucleotides not matched to a gene: 8. Germline loops: CDR1 MDHEN, CDR2 SYDVKM. CDR3 region: CASKTWDSPYEQYF. The CDR3 nucleotides read TGTGCCAGCAAGACTTGGGACAGCCCCTACGAGCAGTACTTC.

The chain employs TRBV15 and TRBJ2-5; no definite D call. The CDR3 spans 13 residues. Germline CDR1 is LNHNV and CDR2 is YYDKDF (reference sequence). V lost 3 bases to trimming and J lost 1 base, with 6 bases between them. CDR3 amino acids: CATSSWVQETQYF. CDR3 nucleotide sequence: TGTGCCACCAGCAGCTGGGTCCAAGAGACCCAGTACTTC.

This clonotype showed up just a few times. The chain links TRBV11-1 to TRBJ2-7, with a possible D match to TRBD2 (5 bases). The V end was cut by 5 bases, the J end by 2 bases, with 13 bases between. CDR3 length: 14 residues. CDR1 is SGHAT and CDR2 is FQDESV in the germline V gene (reference sequence). The CDR3: CASSPRGWTYEQYF. CDR3 DNA: TGTGCCAGCAGCCCTAGAGGGTGGACCTACGAGCAGTACTTC. The whole variable domain, filled in from reference TRBV11-1 and TRBJ2-7, reads EAEVAQSPRYKITEKSQAVAFWCDPISGHATLYWYRQILGQGPELLVQFQDESVVDDSQLPKDRFSAERLKGVDSTLKIQPAELGDSAMYLCASSPRGWTYEQYFGPGTRLTVT.

This rearrangement joins TRBV12-3 or TRBV12-4 to TRBJ2-1; a possible D gene is TRBD1 (7 bases). The CDR3 length is 16 residues. V was shortened by 6 bases and J by 4 bases, with 19 bases between the two germline ends. The CDR3 DNA is TGTGCCAGCAGACGTCCGAGACAGGGAGGTTACAATGAGCAGTTCTTC. Its protein is CASRRPRQGGYNEQFF.

The chain links TRBV27 to TRBJ1-1, with D perhaps TRBD1 (6 bases). Germline V gene sequence: CDR1 MNHEY, CDR2 SMNVEV (reference sequence). The germline V and J ends were trimmed by 5 bases and 1 base, with 11 bases remaining between them. The CDR3 is made up of 14 amino acids. As DNA, the CDR3 is TGTGCCAGCAGTCGCATAGGGGGGAACACTGAAGCTTTCTTT. It translates to CASSRIGGNTEAFF.

V usage is TRBV4-2 and J usage is TRBJ2-1; maybe TRBD2 (5 bases). From germline, CDR1 is LGHNA and CDR2 YNFKEQ. V was pared by 1 base and J by 3 bases, with 16 bases between. The CDR3 consists of 17 residues. CDR3 in DNA: TGTGCCAGCAGCCAAGTCCTGGCCGGGGTTGGCTACAATGAGCAGTTCTTC. Residues: CASSQVLAGVGYNEQFF.

This chain joins TRBV7-9 and TRBJ2-7; 10 nucleotides align to TRBD2. The ends lost 1 base at V and 7 bases at J; junction bases unmatched: 4. Germline CDR1 and CDR2: SEHNR and FQNEAQ (reference sequence). The CDR3 has 14 amino acids. The CDR3 sequence is CASSLVASGSEQYF. As DNA, the CDR3 is TGTGCCAGCAGCTTAGTAGCTAGCGGGAGTGAGCAGTACTTC.

The rearrangement uses TRBV7-9 and TRBJ1-1, with D perhaps matching TRBD1 (5 bases). This CDR3 contains 17 residues. Trimming shortened V by 5 bases and J by 3 bases, and 22 bases separated the two germline ends. The germline V gene encodes CDR1 SEHNR and CDR2 FQNEAQ (reference sequence). CDR3 nucleotides: TGTGCCAGCAGCCCGTTTGCTGGGACTCAATCGGACACTGAAGCTTTCTTT. This sequence encodes CASSPFAGTQSDTEAFF. Looking up the rest from reference TRBV7-9 and TRBJ1-1 gives the full variable domain: DTGVSQNPRHKITKRGQNVTFRCDPISEHNRLYWYRQTLGQGPEFLTYFQNEAQLEKSRLLSDRFSAERPKGSFSTLEIQRTEQGDSAMYLCASSPFAGTQSDTEAFFGQGTRLTVV.